This TCR beta chain was captured in a study of T cell repertoires in cytomegalovirus infection. Study-wide points: Clonotype analysis showed dominance of the ex vivo response by HLA-C-restricted CMV-specific TCR beta clonotypes. Cumulative frequency of public TCR beta families picked out carriers of CMV plus the relevant HLA.

MiXCR, applied by TCRdb to the reads, yields one record per CDR3 protein. The data show about 300,000 distinct CDR3 sequences, with 25% seen just once and approximately 15% held by the top ten. Trimming shortened V by 6 bases and J by 4 bases, and 11 bases separated the two germline ends. CDR3 length: 13 residues. The germline CDR1 and CDR2 sequences are KGHDR and SFDVKD. Concerning this clonotype itself: The antigen is unknown.

V and J are TRBV24-1 and TRBJ1-1; unclear D gene. The origin of this receptor is a human donor in good health (CMV status not recorded). Some clones in this sample may be carry-over from other donors' samples. Material for sequencing was PBMCs. This CDR3 is CATSQDAGTEAFF. The CDR3 nucleotides are TGTGCCACCAGTCAGGACGCTGGCACTGAAGCTTTCTTT.